The 8 T cell receptor beta chains below all came from one sample that was sequenced in a study of cytotoxic CD8 clonotypes in ibrutinib-treated CLL. Repertoires were generated with immunoSEQ multiplex PCR, while TCRdb's copy carries only in-frame clones and drops some. The sample holds about 140,000 clones, approximately 90% seen once. This material consisted of PBMCs, taken after 12 months of ibrutinib treatment. The receptors originated from a human donor with chronic lymphocytic leukemia.

The J gene is TRBJ1-1, the V gene TRBV10-3; perhaps TRBD1 as D (6 bases). Germline CDR1 and CDR2: ENHRY and SYGVKD. CDR3 length: 19 amino acids. V was clipped by 7 bases and J by 1 base, with 28 bases between them. The CDR3 loop is CAITVSTVHRVGENTEAFF. CDR3 nucleotide sequence: TGTGCCATCACCGTTAGTACGGTCCACAGGGTCGGAGAGAACACTGAAGCTTTCTTT.

The chain uses TRBV28 and TRBJ2-7, with TRBD2 as a possible D gene (6 bases). Looked up from germline, CDR1 is MDHEN and CDR2 is SYDVKM. This CDR3 has 11 amino acids. V was trimmed by 7 bases and J by 6 bases, leaving 10 bases between them. The CDR3 loop reads CASNRAGEQYF. The CDR3 coding sequence is TGTGCCAGCAACCGAGCGGGCGAGCAGTACTTC.

The rearrangement links TRBV28 to TRBJ1-5; no clear D gene. This CDR3 comprises 14 residues. The germline V and J ends were trimmed by 2 bases and 2 bases, with 7 bases remaining between them. CDR1 MDHEN and CDR2 SYDVKM come from the germline V gene. The CDR3 reads CASSLEKGNQPQHF. CDR3 coding DNA: TGTGCCAGCAGTTTAGAGAAAGGCAATCAGCCCCAGCATTTT.

The rearrangement joins TRBV5-6 to TRBJ2-5; D unclear. The CDR3 totals 16 residues. Germline V lookup: CDR1 SGHDT, CDR2 YYEEEE. The V end lost 0 bases, the J end lost 5 bases, and 17 bases lay between the germline ends. The CDR3 here is CASSLGSGRQAETQYF. In DNA, the CDR3 is TGTGCCAGCAGCTTGGGTTCTGGAAGGCAGGCGGAGACCCAGTACTTC.

The chain links TRBV4-2 to TRBJ1-3; D gene unclear. V was cut by 3 bases and J by 0 bases, with 21 bases left in between. The CDR3 loop spans 19 amino acids. The germline gives CDR1 LGHNA, CDR2 YNFKEQ. In nucleotides, the CDR3 is TGTGCCAGCAGCCATTGGTCAACAGTCGACCCCATCTCTGGAAACACCATATATTTT. Translating gives CASSHWSTVDPISGNTIYF.

This clone was recorded once. V gene TRBV11-3 combines with J gene TRBJ2-1; 10 nucleotides agree with TRBD1. The V segment lost 5 bases and the J segment 13 bases; nucleotides outside the gene matches: 14. The CDR3 totals 15 residues. CDR1 SGHNT and CDR2 YENEEA come from the germline V gene. In DNA, the CDR3 is TGTGCCAGCAGCCGAGAGGGACAGGGGCTGAACCAACAGTTCTTC. This encodes CASSREGQGLNQQFF.

In this sample, this clone turned up a few times. The chain uses TRBV5-4 and TRBJ2-7; the D is unclear. V lost 4 bases and J 3 bases, leaving 17 bases between the germline ends. Germline CDR1 is SGHNT and CDR2 is YYREEE (reference sequence). CDR3 length: 15 amino acids. The CDR3 loop reads CASSLRTEDHYEQYF. The CDR3 DNA is TGTGCCAGCAGCCTCAGGACGGAAGACCACTACGAGCAGTACTTC.

The CDR3 coding sequence is TGCGCCAGCAGCTTGGGGTTCCGGACTAGCGGGCGCGACAATGAGCAGTTCTTC. It codes for CASSLGFRTSGRDNEQFF. V gene TRBV5-1 combines with J gene TRBJ2-1; 11 bases align to TRBD2. Looked up from germline, CDR1 is SGHRS and CDR2 is YFSETQ. Trimming took 0 bases from V and 5 from J; bases not matched to a gene: 10. The CDR3 is made up of 18 amino acids. Supplemented by reference TRBV5-1 and TRBJ2-1, the full variable domain reads KAGVTQTPRYLIKTRGQQVTLSCSPISGHRSVSWYQQTPGQGLQFLFEYFSETQRNKGNFPGRFSGRQFSNSRSEMNVSTLELGDSALYLCASSLGFRTSGRDNEQFFGPGTRLTVL.